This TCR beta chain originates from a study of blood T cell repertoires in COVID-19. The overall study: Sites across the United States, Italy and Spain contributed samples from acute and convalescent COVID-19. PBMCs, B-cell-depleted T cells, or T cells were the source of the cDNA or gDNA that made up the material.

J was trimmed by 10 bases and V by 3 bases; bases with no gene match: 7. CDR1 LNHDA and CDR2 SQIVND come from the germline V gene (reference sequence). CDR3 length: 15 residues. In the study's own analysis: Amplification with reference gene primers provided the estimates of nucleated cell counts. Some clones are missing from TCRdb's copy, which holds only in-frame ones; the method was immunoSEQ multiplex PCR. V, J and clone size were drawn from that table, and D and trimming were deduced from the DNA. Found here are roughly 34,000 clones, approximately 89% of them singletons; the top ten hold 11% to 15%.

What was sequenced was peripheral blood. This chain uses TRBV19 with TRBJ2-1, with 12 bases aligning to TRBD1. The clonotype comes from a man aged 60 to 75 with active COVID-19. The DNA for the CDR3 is TGTGCCAGTAGTATCGGGACAGGGGGCATTACAGAGCAGTTCTTC. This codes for CASSIGTGGITEQFF. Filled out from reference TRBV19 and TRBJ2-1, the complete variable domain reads DGGITQSPKYLFRKEGQNVTLSCEQNLNHDAMYWYRQDPGQGLRLIYYSQIVNDFQKGDIAEGYSVSREKKESFPLTVTSAQKNPTAFYLCASSIGTGGITEQFFGPGTRLTVL.